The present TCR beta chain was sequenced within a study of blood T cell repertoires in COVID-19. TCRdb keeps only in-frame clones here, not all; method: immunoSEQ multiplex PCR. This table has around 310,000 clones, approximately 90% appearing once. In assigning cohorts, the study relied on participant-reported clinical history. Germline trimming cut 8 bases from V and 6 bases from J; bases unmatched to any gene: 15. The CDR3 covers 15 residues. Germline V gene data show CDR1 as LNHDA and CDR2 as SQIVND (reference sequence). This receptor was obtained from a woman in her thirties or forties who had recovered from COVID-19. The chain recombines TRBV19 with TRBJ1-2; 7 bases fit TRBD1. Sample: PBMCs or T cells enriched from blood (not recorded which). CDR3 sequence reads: CASVRQGGRGDGYTF. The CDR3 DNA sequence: TGTGCCAGTGTTCGACAGGGCGGGCGCGGGGATGGCTACACCTTC.